The rows below give T cell receptor beta chains drawn from one sample of a study of blood T cell repertoires in COVID-19. Assay used: immunoSEQ multiplex PCR; TCRdb lists only in-frame clones, some missing. The sample records about 55,000 clones, approximately 88% being singletons. The sample comprised peripheral blood. These receptors were collected from a middle-aged man with COVID-19, enrolled during active disease. The CDR3 runs from the conserved cysteine through the conserved F or W. A D gene is named only where the DNA matches it firmly. Expanded clones get a size class; other rows say once, few or many, or leave the size out.

size	D	J	V	CDR3	DNA
.	TRBD2	TRBJ2-3	TRBV18	CASSPRLAASTDTQYF	TGTGCCAGCTCACCACGACTAGCGGCTAGCACAGATACGCAGTATTTT
once	TRBD2	TRBJ2-7	TRBV2	CASSDNSPGSGVQTNYEQYF	TGTGCCAGCAGTGATAATTCGCCTGGTAGCGGGGTACAGACCAACTACGAGCAGTACTTC
.	.	TRBJ1-1	TRBV10-3	CAISEGRAGMNTEAFF	TGTGCCATCAGTGAGGGTAGGGCAGGGATGAACACTGAAGCTTTCTTT
.	TRBD2	TRBJ2-5	TRBV5-1	CASSWSSGRETQYF	TGCGCCAGCAGCTGGTCTAGCGGGAGAGAGACCCAGTACTTC
.	.	TRBJ1-4	TRBV7-3	CADSGGDSLEKLFF	TGTGCCGACTCTGGAGGAGATAGCCTTGAAAAACTGTTTTTT
.	TRBD2	TRBJ2-5	TRBV5-1	CASSLAPSGLQETQYF	TGCGCCAGCAGCTTGGCTCCTAGCGGGCTGCAAGAGACCCAGTACTTC
.	TRBD1	TRBJ2-7	TRBV27	CASSPRQGFEQYF	TGTGCCAGCAGTCCGCGACAGGGGTTCGAGCAGTACTTC
medium-sized	.	TRBJ1-6	TRBV10-2	CASSVGYGDSPLHF	TGCGCCAGCAGTGTGGGCTACGGGGATTCACCCCTCCACTTT
.	.	TRBJ1-3	TRBV30	CAWSVKGTGNTIYF	TGTGCCTGGAGTGTAAAGGGGACAGGAAACACCATATATTTT
.	.	TRBJ1-1	TRBV5-1	CASRSTKLNTEAFF	TGCGCCAGCAGATCTACGAAGCTGAACACTGAAGCTTTCTTT
.	.	TRBJ1-1	TRBV2	CASSARVDSMNTEAFF	TGTGCCAGCAGTGCCCGGGTGGACAGCATGAACACTGAAGCTTTCTTT
.	.	TRBJ1-1	TRBV28	CASTTPGGTEAFF	TGTGCCAGCACTACCCCGGGGGGCACTGAAGCTTTCTTT
.	TRBD2	TRBJ2-5	TRBV3-1/TRBV3-2	CASSHAGGQETQYF	TGTGCCAGCAGCCATGCCGGGGGGCAAGAGACCCAGTACTTC
.	TRBD1	TRBJ2-7	TRBV5-1	CASSFGTGGSEQYF	TGCGCCAGCAGCTTTGGGACAGGGGGTAGTGAGCAGTACTTC
.	TRBD1	TRBJ2-5	TRBV5-1	CASSIRQGKETQYF	TGCGCCAGCAGCATAAGACAGGGCAAGGAGACCCAGTACTTC
once	.	TRBJ2-2	TRBV6-5	CASSYSNAGNTGELFF	TGTGCCAGCAGTTACTCGAATGCAGGGAACACCGGGGAGCTGTTTTTT
.	.	TRBJ2-7	TRBV21-1	CASSKSPTGTVYEQYF	TGTGCCAGCAGCAAAAGCCCCACCGGGACAGTCTACGAGCAGTACTTC
.	TRBD2	TRBJ2-3	TRBV30	CAWGTRLAASTDTQYF	TGTGCCTGGGGGACCCGGCTAGCGGCTAGCACAGATACGCAGTATTTT
.	.	TRBJ1-4	TRBV2	CASSARGREKLFF	TGTGCCAGCAGTGCACGCGGAAGGGAAAAACTGTTTTTT
.	.	TRBJ2-3	TRBV4-1	CASSQTGTTDTQYF	TGCGCCAGCAGCCAAACGGGAACCACAGATACGCAGTATTTT
.	.	TRBJ2-2	TRBV12-3/TRBV12-4	CASTRYTGELFF	TGTGCCAGCACCAGATACACCGGGGAGCTGTTTTTT
.	.	TRBJ2-5	TRBV28	CASSSGGQETQYF	TGTGCCAGCAGCTCCGGGGGGCAGGAGACCCAGTACTTC
.	.	TRBJ2-1	TRBV20-1	CSASEDYRNEQFF	TGCAGTGCTAGTGAGGACTACCGCAATGAGCAGTTCTTC
.	TRBD2	TRBJ2-7	TRBV11-2	CASSAGLAASYEQYF	TGTGCCAGCAGCGCGGGCCTAGCGGCCTCCTACGAGCAGTACTTC
.	.	TRBJ2-5	TRBV15	CATSRDPSRGAGRGETQYF	TGTGCCACCAGCAGAGATCCCTCCAGGGGAGCTGGGAGAGGGGAGACCCAGTACTTC
.	.	TRBJ1-1	TRBV9	CASSVGRDMNTEAFF	TGTGCCAGCAGCGTTGGCAGGGACATGAACACTGAAGCTTTCTTT
.	TRBD1	TRBJ1-2	TRBV2	CASSSRTGQTNYGYTF	TGTGCCAGCAGCTCACGGACAGGACAGACTAACTATGGCTACACCTTC
.	.	TRBJ2-7	TRBV2	CASNIEVEQYF	TGTGCCAGCAATATCGAGGTGGAGCAGTACTTC
.	.	TRBJ1-1	TRBV21-1	CASSKAAGVEGNTEAFF	TGTGCCAGCAGCAAAGCAGCCGGGGTGGAGGGGAACACTGAAGCTTTCTTT
.	.	TRBJ2-5	TRBV29-1	CSVELAWRVTGYQETQYF	TGCAGCGTTGAATTGGCTTGGCGCGTTACGGGGTACCAAGAGACCCAGTACTTC
.	.	TRBJ1-3	TRBV27	CASSRGTAVSGNTIYF	TGTGCCAGCAGTCGCGGGACTGCGGTCTCTGGAAACACCATATATTTT
once	.	TRBJ2-7	TRBV12-3/TRBV12-4	CASSLGSYEQYF	TGTGCCAGCAGTTTAGGCAGCTACGAGCAGTACTTC
few	TRBD1	TRBJ2-7	TRBV11-3	CASSLVSRTGHKANQEQYF	TGTGCCAGCAGCTTAGTGTCCCGGACAGGCCATAAGGCCAATCAAGAGCAGTACTTC
.	.	TRBJ2-3	TRBV5-4	CASSLGGGGGLTDTQYF	TGTGCCAGCAGCTTGGGAGGAGGGGGGGGGCTGACAGATACGCAGTATTTT
.	.	TRBJ1-4	TRBV2	CASSRGLATNEKLFF	TGTGCCAGCAGCAGGGGCCTTGCAACTAATGAAAAACTGTTTTTT
.	.	TRBJ1-6	TRBV14	CASSHGSSPLHF	TGTGCCAGCAGCCACGGGAGTTCACCCCTCCACTTT
.	.	TRBJ2-7	TRBV18	CASSPREGTEQYF	TGTGCCAGCTCACCACGTGAGGGGACTGAGCAGTACTTC
.	.	TRBJ2-7	TRBV7-9	CASGPTGFVYEQYF	TGTGCCAGCGGACCTACAGGGTTCGTTTACGAGCAGTACTTC
.	TRBD1	TRBJ2-5	TRBV4-1	CASSLRQGGETQYF	TGCGCCAGCAGCCTTCGACAGGGCGGGGAGACCCAGTACTTC
few	TRBD1	TRBJ1-2	TRBV19	CASSIGTGASSFSYGYTF	TGTGCCAGTAGTATAGGGACAGGAGCCTCCTCCTTTAGCTATGGCTACACCTTC
.	.	TRBJ1-5	TRBV2	CASRPDANQPQHF	TGTGCCAGCAGGCCAGATGCCAATCAGCCCCAGCATTTT